One and the same sample provided the 11 T cell receptor beta chains below, sequenced in a study of T cells in localized non-small cell lung cancer. The method was immunoSEQ multiplex PCR; TCRdb's version includes in-frame clones alone and lacks a portion of them. The sample holds about 26,000 clones; about nine tenths are singletons and the top ten take about 14%. Sequences were derived from peripheral blood, sampled before any cancer treatment. The origin of the receptors is a female donor of 60 years or more with stage II squamous cell lung carcinoma.

This clone was seen only a few times. The chain is built from TRBV19 and TRBJ1-5, with 9 nucleotides matching TRBD1. The V segment lost 3 bases and the J segment 6 bases; nucleotides outside the gene matches: 6. The CDR3 totals 15 residues. Germline V lookup: CDR1 LNHDA, CDR2 SQIVND (reference sequence). The CDR3 nucleotides are TGTGCCAGTAGTATCCGGGACAGGGCCGCTCAGCCCCAGCATTTT. Protein: CASSIRDRAAQPQHF.

V usage is TRBV7-9 and J usage is TRBJ1-2; D gene unclear. The germline CDR1 and CDR2 sequences are SEHNR and FQNEAQ (reference sequence). V lost 3 bases, J lost 8 bases, and 7 bases lay in between. The CDR3 runs 11 residues. The CDR3 DNA reads as TGTGCCAGCAGCTTCAACTCGGGCTACACCTTC. Translating it yields CASSFNSGYTF.

The rearrangement uses TRBV9 and TRBJ2-3; tentatively, D is TRBD2 (6 bases). Germline V CDR1 and CDR2: SGDLS, YYNGEE. The V gene lost 3 bases and the J gene lost 0 bases, with 20 bases spanning the gap. This CDR3 comprises 18 residues. CDR3 in amino acids: CASSGGDHLWSSTDTQYF. CDR3 coding DNA: TGTGCCAGCAGCGGGGGGGACCATCTTTGGTCTAGCACAGATACGCAGTATTTT.

This clone was recorded once. The gene calls are TRBV20-1 and TRBJ1-1; D possibly corresponds to TRBD1 (5 bases). Germline lookup yields CDR1 DFQATT and CDR2 SNEGSKA (reference sequence). Trimming shortened V by 6 bases and J by 4 bases, and 9 bases separated the two germline ends. This CDR3 contains 11 residues. CDR3 sequence reads: CSAGVGTEAFF. The CDR3, as DNA: TGCAGTGCAGGGGTGGGCACTGAAGCTTTCTTT.

This clone has more than one count but fewer than ten. The V and J genes are TRBV7-9 and TRBJ2-1; the match to TRBD2 covers 7 bases. V lost 5 bases to trimming and J lost 1 base; unmatched junction nucleotides: 5. Germline loops: CDR1 SEHNR, CDR2 FQNEAQ (reference sequence). The length of the CDR3 is 15 residues. The DNA of the CDR3 is TGTGCCAGCAGCCAGGGAGGGTTTTCCTACAATGAGCAGTTCTTC. Its protein is CASSQGGFSYNEQFF.

The chain employs TRBV28 and TRBJ2-4, with D perhaps being TRBD1 or TRBD2 (5 bases each). Looked up from germline, CDR1 is MDHEN and CDR2 is SYDVKM. The ends were cut back, 6 bases at V and 8 bases at J, with 17 bases in the middle. The CDR3 covers 14 residues. The CDR3 nucleotides are TGTGCCAGCAGCCGGGGACGGGGTGGGTACATTCAGTACTTC. This sequence encodes CASSRGRGGYIQYF.

The chain has TRBV2 and TRBJ1-5; TRBD1 is a possible D gene (6 bases). The germline V gene has CDR1 SNHLY and CDR2 FYNNEI. Trimming removed 11 bases from V and 0 bases from J, with 11 bases in between. This CDR3 spans 13 amino acids. CDR3 sequence (DNA): TGTGCCGTCCGGGACACTAGCAATCAGCCCCAGCATTTT. Its translation: CAVRDTSNQPQHF.

The V gene is TRBV28, the J gene TRBJ1-1; D is ambiguous. Trimming cost V 6 bases and J 7 bases, with 15 bases left between them. This CDR3 region has 13 residues. Germline loops: CDR1 MDHEN, CDR2 SYDVKM. The CDR3 sequence: CASSLDGPGEAFF. Written as DNA, the CDR3 is TGTGCCAGCAGCTTAGACGGGCCCGGTGAAGCTTTCTTT.

This rearrangement joins TRBV13 to TRBJ1-6, with D tentatively TRBD1 (5 bases). CDR3 length: 12 amino acids. Germline CDR1 is PRHDT and CDR2 is FYEKMQ (reference sequence). Trimming cost V 4 bases and J 13 bases, with 11 bases left between them. For the CDR3, the DNA is TGTGCCAGCAGCTACCCAAGGGGTCCCCTCCACTTT. It specifies CASSYPRGPLHF.

This clone was seen once. The rearrangement links TRBV5-4 to TRBJ2-3, with unresolved D. The CDR3 length is 13 residues. Germline loops: CDR1 SGHNT, CDR2 YYREEE (reference sequence). V was trimmed by 0 bases and J by 6 bases, leaving 8 bases between them. CDR3 in DNA: TGTGCCAGCAGCTTGGAGCTATGGGATACGCAGTATTTT. It yields the protein CASSLELWDTQYF.

This chain joins TRBV28 and TRBJ1-5; no definite D call. The ends were cut back, 6 bases at V and 7 bases at J, with 10 bases in the middle. This CDR3 is 12 amino acids long. Germline V gives CDR1 MDHEN, CDR2 SYDVKM. The CDR3 DNA sequence: TGTGCCAGCAGCGCCGTGAGACAGCCCCAGCATTTT. It specifies CASSAVRQPQHF. The whole variable domain, remainder taken from reference TRBV28 and TRBJ1-5, is DVKVTQSSRYLVKRTGEKVFLECVQDMDHENMFWYRQDPGLGLRLIYFSYDVKMKEKGDIPEGYSVSREKKERFSLILESASTNQTSMYLCASSAVRQPQHFGDGTRLSIL.